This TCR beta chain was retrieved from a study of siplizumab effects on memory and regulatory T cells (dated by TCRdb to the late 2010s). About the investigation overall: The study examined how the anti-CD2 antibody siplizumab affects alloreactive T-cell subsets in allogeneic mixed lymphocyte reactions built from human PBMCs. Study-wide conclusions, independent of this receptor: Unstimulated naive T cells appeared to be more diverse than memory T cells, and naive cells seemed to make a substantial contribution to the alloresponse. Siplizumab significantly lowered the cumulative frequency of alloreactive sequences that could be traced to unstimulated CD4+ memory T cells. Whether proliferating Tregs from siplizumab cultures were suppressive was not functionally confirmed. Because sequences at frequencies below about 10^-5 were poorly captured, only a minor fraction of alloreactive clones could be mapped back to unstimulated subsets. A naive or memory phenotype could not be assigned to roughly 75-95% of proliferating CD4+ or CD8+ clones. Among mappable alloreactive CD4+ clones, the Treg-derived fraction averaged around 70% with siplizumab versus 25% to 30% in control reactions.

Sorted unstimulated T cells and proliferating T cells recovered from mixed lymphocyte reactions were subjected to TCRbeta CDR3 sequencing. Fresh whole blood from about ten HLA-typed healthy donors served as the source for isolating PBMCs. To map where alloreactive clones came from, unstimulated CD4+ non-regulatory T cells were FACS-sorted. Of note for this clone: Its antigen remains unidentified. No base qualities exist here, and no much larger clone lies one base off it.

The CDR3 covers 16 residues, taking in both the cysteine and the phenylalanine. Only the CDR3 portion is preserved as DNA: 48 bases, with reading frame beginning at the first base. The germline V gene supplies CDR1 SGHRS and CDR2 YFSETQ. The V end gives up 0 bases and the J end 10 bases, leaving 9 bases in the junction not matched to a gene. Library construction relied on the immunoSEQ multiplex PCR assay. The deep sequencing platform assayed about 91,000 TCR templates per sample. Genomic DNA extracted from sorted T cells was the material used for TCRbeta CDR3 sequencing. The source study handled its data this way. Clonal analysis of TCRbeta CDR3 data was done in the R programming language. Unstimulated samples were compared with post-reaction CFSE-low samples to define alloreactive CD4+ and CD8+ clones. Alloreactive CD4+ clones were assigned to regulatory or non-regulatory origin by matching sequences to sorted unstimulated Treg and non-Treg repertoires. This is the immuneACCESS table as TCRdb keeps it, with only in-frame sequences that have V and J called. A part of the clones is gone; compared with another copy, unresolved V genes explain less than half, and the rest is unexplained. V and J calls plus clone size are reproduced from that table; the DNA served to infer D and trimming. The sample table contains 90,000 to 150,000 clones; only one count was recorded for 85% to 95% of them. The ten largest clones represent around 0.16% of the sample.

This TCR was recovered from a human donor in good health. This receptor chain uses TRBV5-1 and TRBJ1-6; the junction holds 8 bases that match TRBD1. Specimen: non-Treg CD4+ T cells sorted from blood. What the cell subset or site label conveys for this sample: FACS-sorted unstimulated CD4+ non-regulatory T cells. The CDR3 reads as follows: CASSLAPDRVESPLHF. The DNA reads TGCGCCAGCAGCTTGGCGCCGGACAGGGTGGAATCACCCCTCCACTTT.